Following are 3 T cell receptor beta chains from one sample sequenced in a study of T cell changes during pregnancy in multiple sclerosis. Only in-frame clones appear in the TCRdb table, and some are missing; sequencing was by immunoSEQ multiplex PCR. Among under 50,000 clones listed, approximately 95% were seen once. The material was CD8+ T cells from peripheral blood mononuclear cells, obtained in the first trimester of pregnancy. These receptors all come from a female donor with multiple sclerosis, enrolled in a pregnancy study.

This chain joins TRBV4-1 and TRBJ2-2; 9 nucleotides match TRBD1. The V gene's germline CDR1 is MGHRA and CDR2 YSYEKL. CDR3 length equals 16 residues. With V trimmed by 7 bases and J by 5 bases, 11 bases remained unmatched. CDR3 sequence (DNA): TGCGCCAGCAACAAAGGAGGGACAGGGCTTACCGGGGAGCTGTTTTTT. This sequence encodes CASNKGGTGLTGELFF.

This clone was counted a single time. This chain connects TRBV27 to TRBJ2-7; D possibly corresponds to TRBD1 (6 bases). There are 13 residues in the CDR3. The V gene lost 10 bases and the J gene lost 2 bases, with 15 bases spanning the gap. Germline V gene data show CDR1 as MNHEY and CDR2 as SMNVEV (reference sequence). The CDR3: CATSPGVAYEQYF. The DNA of the CDR3 is TGTGCCACCTCACCAGGGGTCGCCTACGAGCAGTACTTC.

This rearrangement joins TRBV19 to TRBJ1-5; TRBD1 aligns across 8 bases. Germline assignment: CDR1 LNHDA and CDR2 SQIVND (reference sequence). With V trimmed by 6 bases and J by 2 bases, 3 bases remained unmatched. This CDR3 is built from 14 residues. The chain's CDR3 is CASRMTGGNQPQHF. The CDR3 coding sequence is TGTGCCAGTAGGATGACAGGGGGCAATCAGCCCCAGCATTTT.